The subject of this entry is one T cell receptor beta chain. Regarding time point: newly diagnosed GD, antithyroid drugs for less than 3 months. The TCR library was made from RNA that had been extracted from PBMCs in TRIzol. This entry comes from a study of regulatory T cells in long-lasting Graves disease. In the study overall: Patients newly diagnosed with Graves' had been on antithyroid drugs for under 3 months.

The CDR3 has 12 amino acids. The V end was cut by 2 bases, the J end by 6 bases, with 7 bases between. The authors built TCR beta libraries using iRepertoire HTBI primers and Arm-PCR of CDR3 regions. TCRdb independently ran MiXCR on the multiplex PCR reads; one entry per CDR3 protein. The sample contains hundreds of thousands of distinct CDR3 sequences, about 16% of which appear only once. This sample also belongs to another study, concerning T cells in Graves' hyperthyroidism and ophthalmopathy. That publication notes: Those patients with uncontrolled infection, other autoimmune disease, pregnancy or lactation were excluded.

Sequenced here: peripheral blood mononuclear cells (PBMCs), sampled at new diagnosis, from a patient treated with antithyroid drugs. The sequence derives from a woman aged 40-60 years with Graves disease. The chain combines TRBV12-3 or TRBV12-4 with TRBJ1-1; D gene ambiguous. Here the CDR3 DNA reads TGTGCCAGCAGTTTAATCCCGGCTGAAGCTTTCTTT. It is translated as CASSLIPAEAFF.